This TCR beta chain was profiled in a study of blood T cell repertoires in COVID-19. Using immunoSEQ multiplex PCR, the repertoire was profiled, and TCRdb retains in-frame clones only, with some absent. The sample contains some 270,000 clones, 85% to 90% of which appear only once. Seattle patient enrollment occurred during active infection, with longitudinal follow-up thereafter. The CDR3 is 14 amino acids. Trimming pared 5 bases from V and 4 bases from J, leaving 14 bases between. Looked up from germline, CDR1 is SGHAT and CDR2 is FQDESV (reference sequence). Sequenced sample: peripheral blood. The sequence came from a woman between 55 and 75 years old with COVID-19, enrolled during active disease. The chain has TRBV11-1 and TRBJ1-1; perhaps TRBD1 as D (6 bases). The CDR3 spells CASSRNRVGTEAFF. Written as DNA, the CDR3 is TGTGCCAGCAGCCGAAACAGGGTCGGCACTGAAGCTTTCTTT.